This T cell receptor (beta chain) was recorded in a study of Graves' ophthalmopathy and Graves' hyperthyroidism. Germline loops: CDR1 ENHRY, CDR2 SYGVKD. CDR3 size: 14 residues. Germline trimming cut 5 bases from V and 6 bases from J; bases unmatched to any gene: 5. This clonotype showed up just once. Transcripts of RNA were the source for amplifying TCR beta CDR3 regions. Scientists carried out first-round RT-PCR using HTBI primers and then a second-round multiplex PCR. TCRdb used MiXCR to reprocess the multiplex PCR reads, holding one entry per CDR3 protein. The table lists hundreds of thousands of distinct CDR3 sequences, 40% of them singletons.

Sequences were obtained from peripheral blood. This clonotype originated in an adult man with Graves' ophthalmopathy. J is TRBJ1-5 and V is TRBV10-3, with 9 bases lining up with TRBD1. CDR3 sequence (DNA): TGTGCCATCAGTAGTACAGGGGGCGGTCAGCCCCAGCATTTT. Translation gives CAISSTGGGQPQHF.